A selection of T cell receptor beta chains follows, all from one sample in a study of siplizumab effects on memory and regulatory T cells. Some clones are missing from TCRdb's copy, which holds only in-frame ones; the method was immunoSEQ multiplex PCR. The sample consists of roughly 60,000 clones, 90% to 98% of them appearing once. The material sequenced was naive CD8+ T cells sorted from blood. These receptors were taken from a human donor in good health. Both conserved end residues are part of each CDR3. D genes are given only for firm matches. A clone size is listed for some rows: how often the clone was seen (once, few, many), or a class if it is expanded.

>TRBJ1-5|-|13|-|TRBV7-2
TGTGCCAGCAGCAACCTCGTAGATCAGCCCCAGCATTTT
CASSNLVDQPQHF
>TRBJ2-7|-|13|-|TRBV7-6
TGTGCCAGCAGCTTCGCGGGGGCGGGTGAGCAGTACTTC
CASSFAGAGEQYF
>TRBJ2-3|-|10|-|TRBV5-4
TGTGCCAGCGGGGGAGATACGCAGTATTTT
CASGGDTQYF
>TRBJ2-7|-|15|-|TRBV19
TGTGCCAGTAGTTCCTTGGACAGACCCATGGACGAGCAGTACTTC
CASSSLDRPMDEQYF
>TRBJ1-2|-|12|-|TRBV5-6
TGTGCCAGCAGGGAGGGGGAAGGGGGCTACACCTTC
CASREGEGGYTF
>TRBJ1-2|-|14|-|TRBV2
TGTGCCAGCATCGAAGGAGAAGCTAACTATGGCTACACCTTC
CASIEGEANYGYTF
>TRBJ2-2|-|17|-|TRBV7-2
TGTGCCAGCAGCCGGAGGGACGGGGGAGAGGGCACCGGGGAGCTGTTTTTT
CASSRRDGGEGTGELFF
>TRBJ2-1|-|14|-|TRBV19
TGTGCCAGTAGTATGGCTAGGTTAGGCAATGAGCAGTTCTTC
CASSMARLGNEQFF
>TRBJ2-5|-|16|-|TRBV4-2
TGTGCCAGCAGCCAAGAACCGGGGGCCTCCCTCGAGACCCAGTACTTC
CASSQEPGASLETQYF
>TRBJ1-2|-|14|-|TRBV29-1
TGCAGCGTTGGGTTAGAGTCAGGCTCCTATGGCTACACCTTC
CSVGLESGSYGYTF
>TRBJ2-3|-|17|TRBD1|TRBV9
TGTGCCAGCAGCGTCTCCGGGACAGGGGATCCCACAGATACGCAGTATTTT
CASSVSGTGDPTDTQYF
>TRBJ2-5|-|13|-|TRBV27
TGTGCCAGCAGTTTCCTAGATGCGGAGACCCAGTACTTC
CASSFLDAETQYF
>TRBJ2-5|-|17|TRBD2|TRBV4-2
TGTGCCAGCAGCTTGGCCGTCCTAGCGGGGGGCCGGGAGACCCAGTACTTC
CASSLAVLAGGRETQYF
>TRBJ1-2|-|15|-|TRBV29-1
TGCAGCGTTGAAGGTAGTGGGGGGAGGAACTATGGCTACACCTTC
CSVEGSGGRNYGYTF
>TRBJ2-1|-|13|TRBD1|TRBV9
TGTGCCAGCAGCGTAGTAGGGGGCGGTGAGCAGTTCTTC
CASSVVGGGEQFF
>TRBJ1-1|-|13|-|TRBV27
TGTGCCAGCAGTTCTAGGGTGCTCACTGAAGCTTTCTTT
CASSSRVLTEAFF
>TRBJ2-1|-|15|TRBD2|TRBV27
TGTGCCAGCACCCCACTAGCGGGGTATTACAATGAGCAGTTCTTC
CASTPLAGYYNEQFF
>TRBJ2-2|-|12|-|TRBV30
TGTGCCTGGAGTAGGGGATCCGGGGAGCTGTTTTTT
CAWSRGSGELFF
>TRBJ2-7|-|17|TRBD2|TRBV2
TGTGCCAGCAGTGAAACCGCTCGACTAGCGCCAGACTACGAGCAGTACTTC
CASSETARLAPDYEQYF
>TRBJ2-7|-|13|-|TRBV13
TGTGCCAGCAGCCAGGGACGGAACTACGAGCAGTACTTC
CASSQGRNYEQYF
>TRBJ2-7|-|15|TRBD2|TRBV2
TGTGCCAGCAGAACCCCAACTAGCGGGGGTTTGGAGCAGTACTTC
CASRTPTSGGLEQYF
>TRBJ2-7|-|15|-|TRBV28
TGTGCCAGCAGTTTAGGCTGGCCGGGTATCGACGAGCAGTACTTC
CASSLGWPGIDEQYF
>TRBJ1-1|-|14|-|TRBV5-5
TGTGCCAGCAGCTTGGACCTCCCCCCCACTGAAGCTTTCTTT
CASSLDLPPTEAFF
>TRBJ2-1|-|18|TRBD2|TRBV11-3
TGTGCCAGCAGCCCTCGGACTAGCGGGGGGCAGGTCGGCGATGAGCAGTTCTTC
CASSPRTSGGQVGDEQFF
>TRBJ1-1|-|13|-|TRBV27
TGTGCCAGCAGTTTTCGGCCGAACACTGAAGCTTTCTTT
CASSFRPNTEAFF
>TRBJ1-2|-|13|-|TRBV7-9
TGTGCCAGCAGCCGAGATAGTAACTATGGCTACACCTTC
CASSRDSNYGYTF
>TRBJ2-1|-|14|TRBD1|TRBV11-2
TGTGCCAGCAGCCCAAGTGGGACAGGGGATGAGCAGTTCTTC
CASSPSGTGDEQFF
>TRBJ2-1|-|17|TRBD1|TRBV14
TGTGCCAGCAGCCAAGACCAGGGACAGGGAGTCTGGAATGAGCAGTTCTTC
CASSQDQGQGVWNEQFF
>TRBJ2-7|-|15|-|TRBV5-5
TGTGCCAGCAGCCCCAGTTGGGGGTTAGGCTACGAGCAGTACTTC
CASSPSWGLGYEQYF
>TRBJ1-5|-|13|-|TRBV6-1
TGTGCCAGCAGTTTGGGGGTGGGTCAGCCCCAGCATTTT
CASSLGVGQPQHF
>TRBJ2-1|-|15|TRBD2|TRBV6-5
TGTGCCAGCAGCCTTACTAGCGGGGATTACAATGAGCAGTTCTTC
CASSLTSGDYNEQFF
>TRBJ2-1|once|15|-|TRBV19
TGTGCCAGTAGTACCCCGGGGCTAGCGTACAATGAGCAGTTCTTC
CASSTPGLAYNEQFF
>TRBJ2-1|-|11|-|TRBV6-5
TGTGCCAGCAAGGTTCTGGATGAGCAGTTCTTC
CASKVLDEQFF
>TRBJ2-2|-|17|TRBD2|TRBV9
TGTGCCAGCAGCCCACCCCTAGCGGGGGGGCCTGGCGGGGAGCTGTTTTTT
CASSPPLAGGPGGELFF
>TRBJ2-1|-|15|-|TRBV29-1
TGCAGCGTTGAAGTCCCCCAGGCTCTATACAATGAGCAGTTCTTC
CSVEVPQALYNEQFF
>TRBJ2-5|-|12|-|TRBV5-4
TGTGCCAGCAGCGGGACCCAAGAGACCCAGTACTTC
CASSGTQETQYF
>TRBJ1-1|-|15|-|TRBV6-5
TGTGCCATCCTCCTTCGGGGACAAATTAACACTGAAGCTTTCTTT
CAILLRGQINTEAFF
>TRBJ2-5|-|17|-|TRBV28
TGTGCCAGCAGTTTTGGGAACTCTCTGCAAGTACAAGAGACCCAGTACTTC
CASSFGNSLQVQETQYF
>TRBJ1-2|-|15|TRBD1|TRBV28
TGTGCCAGCAGTCGTGGGACAGAGTATAACTATGGCTACACCTTC
CASSRGTEYNYGYTF
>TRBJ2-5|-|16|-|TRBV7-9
TGTGCCAGCAGCACCGAGATGGAGGGGGGACAAGAGACCCAGTACTTC
CASSTEMEGGQETQYF
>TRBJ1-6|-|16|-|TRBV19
TGTGCCAGTAGTATAGGGGGACGGTCCTATAATTCACCCCTCCACTTT
CASSIGGRSYNSPLHF
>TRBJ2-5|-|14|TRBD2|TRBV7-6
TGTGCCAGCAGCTTCACCGGGGGGAGGGAGACCCAGTACTTC
CASSFTGGRETQYF
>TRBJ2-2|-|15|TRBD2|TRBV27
TGTGCCAGCAGTTTGCAGCGGGATCCGACCGGGGAGCTGTTTTTT
CASSLQRDPTGELFF
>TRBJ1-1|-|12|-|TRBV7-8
TGTGCCAGCAGCTTAGACAACACTGAAGCTTTCTTT
CASSLDNTEAFF
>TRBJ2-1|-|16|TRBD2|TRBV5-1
TGCGCCAGCGAGGTGGCTAGCGGGGGGTTTTACAATGAGCAGTTCTTC
CASEVASGGFYNEQFF
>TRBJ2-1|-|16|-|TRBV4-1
TGCGCCAGCAGCCCCTTGGAGGGGGCTCCCTACAATGAGCAGTTCTTC
CASSPLEGAPYNEQFF
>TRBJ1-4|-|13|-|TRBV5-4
TGTGCCAGCACTCGGGGGGAGAATGAAAAACTGTTTTTT
CASTRGENEKLFF
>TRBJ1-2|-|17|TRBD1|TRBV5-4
TGTGCCAGCAGCTTCTGGACAGGGGGCGAGCGGAGCTATGGCTACACCTTC
CASSFWTGGERSYGYTF
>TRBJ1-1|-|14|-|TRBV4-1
TGCGCCAGCAGCCAAAATGGAGGGGAAAATGAAGCTTTCTTT
CASSQNGGENEAFF
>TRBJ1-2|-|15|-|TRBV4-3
TGCGCCAGCAGCCAAGATTCACCGGGGAACTATGGCTACACCTTC
CASSQDSPGNYGYTF
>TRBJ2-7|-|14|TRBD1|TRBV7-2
TGTGCCAGCAGCGAACCCGGGACAGACTACGAGCAGTACTTC
CASSEPGTDYEQYF
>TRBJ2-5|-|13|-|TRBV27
TGTGCCAGCAGTTTATCCCTCCAAGAGACCCAGTACTTC
CASSLSLQETQYF
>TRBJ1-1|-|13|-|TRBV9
TGTGCCAGCAGCGCCTACTTGAACACTGAAGCTTTCTTT
CASSAYLNTEAFF
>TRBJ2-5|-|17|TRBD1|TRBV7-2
TGTGCCAGCAGCTTGGACGTTACCGGGACAGGGTGGCAGACCCAGTACTTC
CASSLDVTGTGWQTQYF
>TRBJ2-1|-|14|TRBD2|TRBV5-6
TGTGCCAGCAGCTGGGGGTCTAGCGGCAATGAGCAGTTCTTC
CASSWGSSGNEQFF